This TCR beta chain derives from a study of T cells after yellow fever vaccination. TCRdb used MiXCR to reprocess the 5' RACE reads, holding one entry per CDR3 protein. Among under 100,000 distinct CDR3 sequences listed, under 7% were seen once. This clonotype turned up a few times. V shed 7 bases, J shed 3 bases, and the junction held 7 bases outside the gene matches. This CDR3 has 14 residues. Germline loops: CDR1 LGHDT, CDR2 YNNKEL (reference sequence). This chain uses TRBV3-1 with TRBJ2-5, with 8 bases lining up with TRBD2. This sequence originates from a man younger than 35 who received the YFV17D yellow fever vaccine. The sequenced sample was CD8+ T cells sorted from PBMCs, obtained 10 days after the yellow fever booster vaccination. This CDR3 is CASTPGREKETQYF. Here the CDR3 DNA reads TGTGCCAGCACCCCCGGGAGGGAAAAAGAGACCCAGTACTTC.